Shown below are 13 T cell receptor beta chains from a single sample sequenced in a study of T cells expressing NK-cell markers. TCRdb reprocessed the 5' RACE reads; each CDR3 protein has one entry and no DNA is given. The repertoire table contains some 600,000 distinct CDR3 sequences. Material: blood T cells: a sorted CD56 or NKG2C T cell subset, CD4+ or CD8+ T cells, or bulk PBMC T cells (not recorded which). Receptors were obtained from a man aged 18 to 35 in good health.

The rearrangement links TRBV12-3 or TRBV12-4 to TRBJ2-7; the D call from TCRdb, TRBD1, cannot be confirmed without DNA. The CDR3 contains 12 residues. CDR3 in amino acids: CASSSQAYEQYF.

The chain recombines TRBV4-1 with TRBJ2-5; the D call from TCRdb, TRBD2, cannot be confirmed without DNA. The CDR3 is 16 residues long. Looked up from germline, CDR1 is MGHRA and CDR2 is YSYEKL. The CDR3 reads CASSRLWLAGEETQYF.

This chain connects TRBV29-1 to TRBJ2-1; checking the TCRdb D call of TRBD2 is not possible without DNA. Germline V gene sequence: CDR1 SQVTM, CDR2 ANQGSEA. The CDR3 sequence is 11 residues long. The CDR3 here is CSVQSFFTEFF.

This chain uses TRBV5-6 with TRBJ2-3; TCRdb gives TRBD1 as the D gene, but with no DNA this cannot be confirmed. Germline assignment: CDR1 SGHDT and CDR2 YYEEEE. There are 14 residues in the CDR3. The CDR3 spells CASSVWGAADTQYF.

This chain joins TRBV28 and TRBJ2-7; TCRdb's D call of TRBD1 is untestable without DNA. The CDR3 sequence is 12 residues long. Germline V gene lookup returns CDR1 MDHEN and CDR2 SYDVKM. CDR3 region: CASSGPVYEQYF.

CDR3 loop: CASSQLLSNEQFF. V usage is TRBV3-1 and J usage is TRBJ2-1. The CDR3 has 13 amino acids. Per the germline V gene, CDR1 is LGHDT and CDR2 is YNNKEL (reference sequence).

The chain combines TRBV5-1 with TRBJ2-1; TCRdb names TRBD1, which stays unverified in the absence of DNA. The CDR3 is 16 amino acids. Looked up from germline, CDR1 is SGHRS and CDR2 is YFSETQ. CDR3 sequence reads: CASSSTGAASYNEQFF. Complete variable domain (other parts from reference TRBV5-1 and TRBJ2-1): KAGVTQTPRYLIKTRGQQVTLSCSPISGHRSVSWYQQTPGQGLQFLFEYFSETQRNKGNFPGRFSGRQFSNSRSEMNVSTLELGDSALYLCASSSTGAASYNEQFFGPGTRLTVL.

This chain links TRBV11-1 with TRBJ2-1; TCRdb's D call of TRBD2 is untestable without DNA. Germline CDR1 SGHAT, CDR2 FQDESV (reference sequence). The CDR3 totals 18 residues. CDR3 sequence: CASSSGTSGIRLYNEQFF.

The chain is built from TRBV12-5 and TRBJ2-1; with no DNA, the TCRdb D assignment of TRBD2 cannot be verified. There are 14 residues in the CDR3. Germline loops: CDR1 LGHNT, CDR2 FRNRAP. CDR3: CASRSSGSFPEQFF.

The chain has TRBV6-2 or TRBV6-3 and TRBJ2-1; TCRdb selects TRBD2, and the lack of DNA leaves this call unchecked. This CDR3 spans 17 amino acids. Germline V gene lookup returns CDR1 MNHEY and CDR2 SVGEGT. The CDR3 here is CASSRGRGRSPYNEQFF.

The CDR3 reads CASSLAAQVADTQYF. V is TRBV7-9 and J is TRBJ2-3. Germline V CDR1 and CDR2: SEHNR, FQNEAQ (reference sequence). The CDR3 covers 15 residues.

CDR3 residues: CASSHLITGANTGELFF. V usage is TRBV4-1 and J usage is TRBJ2-2; TCRdb outputs TRBD1, but without DNA this stays unchecked. The V gene's germline CDR1 is MGHRA and CDR2 YSYEKL. The CDR3 runs 17 residues.

The rearrangement uses TRBV5-1 and TRBJ2-5; there is no DNA to check the TCRdb D call of TRBD1. The CDR3 loop spans 17 amino acids. Per the germline V gene, CDR1 is SGHRS and CDR2 is YFSETQ. CDR3 sequence: CASSLAMVGGPQETQYF.